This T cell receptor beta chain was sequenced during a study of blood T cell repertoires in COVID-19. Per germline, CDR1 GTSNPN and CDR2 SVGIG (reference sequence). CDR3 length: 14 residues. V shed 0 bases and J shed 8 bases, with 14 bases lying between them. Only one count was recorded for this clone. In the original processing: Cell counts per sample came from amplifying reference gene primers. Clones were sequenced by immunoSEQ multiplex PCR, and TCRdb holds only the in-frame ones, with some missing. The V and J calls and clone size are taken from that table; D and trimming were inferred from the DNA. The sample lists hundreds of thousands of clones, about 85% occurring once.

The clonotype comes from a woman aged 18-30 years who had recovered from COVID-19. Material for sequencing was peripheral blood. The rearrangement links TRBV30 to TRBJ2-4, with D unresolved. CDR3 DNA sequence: TGTGCCTGGAGTGTACTCGAGAGGAAGGACATTCAGTACTTC. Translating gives CAWSVLERKDIQYF.